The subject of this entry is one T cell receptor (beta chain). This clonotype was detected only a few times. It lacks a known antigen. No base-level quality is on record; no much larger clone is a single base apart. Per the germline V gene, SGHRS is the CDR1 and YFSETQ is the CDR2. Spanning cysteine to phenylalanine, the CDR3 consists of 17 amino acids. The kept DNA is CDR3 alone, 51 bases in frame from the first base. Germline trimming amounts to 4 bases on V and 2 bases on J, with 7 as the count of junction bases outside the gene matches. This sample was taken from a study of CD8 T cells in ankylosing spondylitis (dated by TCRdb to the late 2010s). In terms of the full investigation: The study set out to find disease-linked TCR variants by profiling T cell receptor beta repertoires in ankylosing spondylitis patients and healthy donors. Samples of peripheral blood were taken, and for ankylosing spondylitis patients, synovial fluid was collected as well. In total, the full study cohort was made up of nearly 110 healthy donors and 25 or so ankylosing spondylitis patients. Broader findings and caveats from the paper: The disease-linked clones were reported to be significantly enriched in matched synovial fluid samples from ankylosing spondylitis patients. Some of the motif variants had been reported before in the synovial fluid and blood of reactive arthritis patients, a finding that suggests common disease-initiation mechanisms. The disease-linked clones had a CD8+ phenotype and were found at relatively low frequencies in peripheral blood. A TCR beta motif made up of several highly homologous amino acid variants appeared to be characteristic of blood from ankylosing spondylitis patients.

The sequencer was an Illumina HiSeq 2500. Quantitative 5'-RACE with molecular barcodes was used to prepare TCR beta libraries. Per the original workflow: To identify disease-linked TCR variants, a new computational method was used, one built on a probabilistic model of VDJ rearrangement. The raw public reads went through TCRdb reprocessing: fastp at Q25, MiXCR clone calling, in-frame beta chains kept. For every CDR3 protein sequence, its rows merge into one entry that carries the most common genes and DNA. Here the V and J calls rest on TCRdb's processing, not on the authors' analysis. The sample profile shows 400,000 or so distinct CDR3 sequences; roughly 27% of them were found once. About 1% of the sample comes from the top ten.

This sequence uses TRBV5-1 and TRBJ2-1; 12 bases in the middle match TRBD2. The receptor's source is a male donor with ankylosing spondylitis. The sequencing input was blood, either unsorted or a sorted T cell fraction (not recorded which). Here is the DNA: TGCGCCAGCAGCCTCGGACTAGCGGGAAGCACCTACAATGAGCAGTTCTTC. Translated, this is CASSLGLAGSTYNEQFF.